One and the same sample provided the 15 T cell receptor beta chains below, sequenced in a study of response to subunit inactivated influenza vaccine. TCRdb re-derived calls from the RT-PCR reads in MiXCR, one entry per CDR3 protein. This table has hundreds of thousands of distinct CDR3 sequences, 15% to 19% appearing once. The specimen comprised PBMCs from blood, sampled about 12 days after vaccination. The receptors shown here come from a middle-aged man who received an inactivated influenza vaccine.

The chain uses TRBV6-1 and TRBJ2-7; maybe TRBD1 (5 bases). The CDR3 totals 16 residues. With 4 bases removed from V and 1 base from J, the gap between germline ends came to 17 bases. Germline assignment: CDR1 MNHNS and CDR2 SASEGT. The CDR3 is CASSASFSSGSYEQYF. The DNA for the CDR3 is TGTGCCAGCAGTGCCTCCTTCTCGTCAGGGTCCTACGAGCAGTACTTC.

This clonotype was recorded a few times. This chain connects TRBV5-1 to TRBJ2-3; D not certain. V was shortened by 3 bases and J by 7 bases, with 9 bases between the two germline ends. This CDR3 region has 12 residues. Germline V CDR1 and CDR2: SGHRS, YFSETQ. Written as DNA, the CDR3 is TGCGCCAGCAGCTATGACTCCAATACGCAGTATTTT. It codes for CASSYDSNTQYF.

This rearrangement joins TRBV10-3 to TRBJ1-6; the D is unclear. The CDR3 covers 15 residues. Germline V gene data show CDR1 as ENHRY and CDR2 as SYGVKD. V dropped 4 bases and J dropped 0 bases, with 7 bases sitting between them. The chain's CDR3 is CAISVGSSYNSPLHF. The CDR3 DNA reads as TGTGCCATCAGTGTTGGGAGCTCCTATAATTCACCCCTCCACTTT.

This clonotype was found many times. The J gene is TRBJ2-1, the V gene TRBV11-2; 8 positions agree with TRBD1. The CDR3 extends over 17 amino acids. From germline, CDR1 is SGHAT and CDR2 FQNNGV. The ends lost 3 bases at V and 12 bases at J; junction bases unmatched: 19. Here the CDR3 reads CASSFISRQGPLQGQFF. CDR3 nucleotide sequence: TGTGCCAGCAGCTTTATTTCCCGACAGGGGCCTTTGCAAGGGCAGTTCTTC.

This rearrangement joins TRBV27 to TRBJ2-1, with 10 bases fitting TRBD2. The CDR3 runs 15 residues. Trimming at V came to 8 bases and at J to 7 bases, leaving 11 bases not matched to a gene. The germline V gene has CDR1 MNHEY and CDR2 SMNVEV (reference sequence). This CDR3 reads CASSLRASGRNEQFF. CDR3 in DNA: TGTGCCAGCTCCCTAAGGGCTAGCGGGAGAAATGAGCAGTTCTTC.

A few counts support this clonotype. V is TRBV6-1 and J is TRBJ2-5; D gene ambiguous. The V gene lost 6 bases and the J gene lost 4 bases, with 18 bases spanning the gap. The CDR3 sequence is 15 residues long. Germline V gene sequence: CDR1 MNHNS, CDR2 SASEGT. Here the CDR3 DNA reads TGTGCCAGCAGCAGACGCGAACCAAGTGGAGAGACCCAGTACTTC. Its translation is CASSRREPSGETQYF.

This clonotype was observed many times. The chain has TRBV6-5 and TRBJ2-5; D may be TRBD2 (5 bases). The CDR3 has 15 residues. CDR1 is MNHEY and CDR2 is SVGAGI in the germline V gene. V was pared by 2 bases and J by 5 bases, with 15 bases between. The CDR3 region has the DNA TGTGCCAGCAGTTACGGTTCAGGACTCGGGGAGACCCAGTACTTC. Translating it yields CASSYGSGLGETQYF.

The rearrangement uses TRBV5-1 and TRBJ2-5, with D unclear. The CDR3 covers 11 residues. Trimming cost V 10 bases and J 5 bases, with 12 bases left between them. Germline CDR1 is SGHRS and CDR2 is YFSETQ. CDR3 DNA: TGCGCCCAGCAGTTGGGGGAGACCCAGTACTTC. Its protein product is CAQQLGETQYF.

At least ten counts were recorded for this clonotype. The chain employs TRBV5-1 and TRBJ2-1; TRBD1 is a possible D gene (7 bases). The CDR3 spans 15 residues. Germline CDR1 is SGHRS and CDR2 is YFSETQ. V lost 5 bases, J lost 5 bases, and 17 bases lay in between. CDR3 in DNA: TGCGCCAGCAGGGAGGGGGCGATAGTCCACAATGAGCAGTTCTTC. It specifies CASREGAIVHNEQFF.

This clonotype has more than one count but fewer than ten. This chain uses TRBV29-1 with TRBJ2-2, with 7 bases that match TRBD2. From germline, CDR1 is SQVTM and CDR2 ANQGSEA. J was trimmed by 0 bases and V by 3 bases; bases with no gene match: 1. The CDR3 is made up of 14 amino acids. CDR3 residues: CSVEGGANTGELFF. CDR3 DNA sequence: TGCAGCGTTGAGGGGGGGGCGAACACCGGGGAGCTGTTTTTT.

This clonotype turned up a few times. The chain couples TRBV10-3 to TRBJ1-1; 9 bases line up with TRBD1. Germline CDR1 reads ENHRY; CDR2 reads SYGVKD. There are 15 residues in the CDR3. The V segment lost 4 bases and the J segment 5 bases; nucleotides outside the gene matches: 8. CDR3 residues: CAISGTQGAYTEAFF. The CDR3 nucleotides read TGTGCCATCAGTGGGACACAGGGGGCTTATACTGAAGCTTTCTTT.

There are a few counts of this clonotype. Here the CDR3 DNA reads TGTGCCAGCAGTCCCTACAGGGGAAGTCAGCCCCAGCATTTT. It translates to CASSPYRGSQPQHF. The genes are TRBV12-3 or TRBV12-4 and TRBJ1-5; TRBD1 aligns across 7 bases. V lost 5 bases to trimming and J lost 6 bases; unmatched junction nucleotides: 7. The CDR3 runs 14 residues.

The chain is built from TRBV24-1 and TRBJ2-3, with a possible D match to TRBD2 (6 bases). Germline V gene data show CDR1 as KGHDR and CDR2 as SFDVKD. V shed 5 bases and J shed 1 base, with 6 bases lying between them. The CDR3 spans 13 residues. CDR3 protein: CATSAGGTDTQYF. CDR3 coding DNA: TGTGCCACCAGTGCGGGAGGCACAGATACGCAGTATTTT.

A few counts support this clonotype. The rearrangement uses TRBV7-2 and TRBJ1-1; the D is unclear. CDR1 SGHTA and CDR2 FQGNSA come from the germline V gene. The CDR3 runs to 14 residues. Trimming cost V 1 base and J 3 bases, with 9 bases left between them. The CDR3 DNA sequence: TGTGCCAGCAGCTTAGGCAGGCGGTACACTGAAGCTTTCTTT. Its protein is CASSLGRRYTEAFF. The full variable domain, its missing parts supplied by reference TRBV7-2 and TRBJ1-1, is GAGVSQSPSNKVTEKGKDVELRCDPISGHTALYWYRQSLGQGLEFLIYFQGNSAPDKSGLPSDRFSAERTGGSVSTLTIQRTQQEDSAVYLCASSLGRRYTEAFFGQGTRLTVV.

This clonotype was picked up a small number of times. The J gene is TRBJ1-2, the V gene TRBV6-6; tentative D call: TRBD1 (5 bases). V shed 4 bases and J shed 14 bases, with 17 bases lying between them. The germline V gene has CDR1 MNHNY and CDR2 SVGAGI (reference sequence). This CDR3 is built from 12 residues. The CDR3 nucleotides are TGTGCCAGCAGTTGGACAAAGACAGCCTGGACCTTC. Amino acid sequence: CASSWTKTAWTF.